These T cell receptor beta chains were read from a single sample in a study of T cell repertoires in cytomegalovirus infection. What these receptors recognize is not known. Each CDR3 protein is one row after TCRdb ran MiXCR on the reads. The data contain fewer than 950,000 distinct CDR3 sequences, approximately 29% of them singletons. Sequencing was performed on cultured CD8+ T cells from PBMCs, taken from culture after CMV antigen stimulation. These receptors were collected from a human donor in good health (CMV status not recorded). Some clones in this sample may be carry-over from other donors' samples. Each CDR3 is given with its conserved first and last residue. A D gene is named only where the DNA matches it firmly. Size is stated for part of the rows, as once, few or many counts, or as a class when the clone is expanded.

TRBV11-3,TRBJ2-1,TRBD1,many,TGTGCCAGCAGCTTAATGGGACAGGGTAACGGTGAGCAGTTCTTC,CASSLMGQGNGEQFF
TRBV20-1,TRBJ2-1,TRBD1,few,TGCAGTGCAACCGGGACAGGGGCGATCTCCTACAATGAGCAGTTCTTC,CSATGTGAISYNEQFF
TRBV12-3/TRBV12-4,TRBJ1-1,.,few,TGTGCCAGCAATACCGGGTGGAACACTGAAGCTTTCTTT,CASNTGWNTEAFF
TRBV20-1,TRBJ2-3,.,.,TGCAGTGCTAGAGATCTTGAAGGCCTGAGCACAGATACGCAGTATTTT,CSARDLEGLSTDTQYF
TRBV6-5,TRBJ1-1,.,many,TGTGCCAGCAGTTACGGGACGAACACTGAAGCTTTCTTT,CASSYGTNTEAFF
TRBV7-9,TRBJ2-5,.,many,TGTGCCAGCAGCTCTCCGGGACAAAGGGAGACCCAGTACTTC,CASSSPGQRETQYF
TRBV7-2,TRBJ1-4,.,many,TGTGCCAGCAGCTTAGAGCGGGCGACTAATGAAAAACTGTTTTTT,CASSLERATNEKLFF
TRBV5-8,TRBJ1-1,.,.,TGTGCCAGCAGCTTTCTTAGACAGGAAGCTTTCTTT,CASSFLRQEAFF
TRBV28,TRBJ2-3,TRBD1,few,TGTGCCAGCAGTCCCGGGGACAGTTACACAGATACGCAGTATTTT,CASSPGDSYTDTQYF
TRBV7-2,TRBJ1-5,TRBD1,many,TGTGCCAGCAGCCACGAGGACAGGGGGCTCTATCAGCCCCAGCATTTT,CASSHEDRGLYQPQHF
TRBV6-2/TRBV6-3,TRBJ1-1,.,few,TGTGCCAGCAGTTACTCTGGTGGGTCATCAAACACTGAAGCTTTCTTT,CASSYSGGSSNTEAFF
TRBV7-3,TRBJ2-1,.,.,TGTGCCAGCAGCTTAACAGGGGCTAGTTACAATGAGCAGTTCTTC,CASSLTGASYNEQFF
TRBV28,TRBJ2-1,.,.,TGTGCATCGGCATACGAGGGCGACTACAATGAGCAGTTCTTC,CASAYEGDYNEQFF
TRBV7-2,TRBJ1-1,TRBD1,few,TGTGCCAGCAGCTACGGACAGGGGGGGGGGTACACTGAAGCTTTCTTT,CASSYGQGGGYTEAFF
TRBV2,TRBJ2-7,.,once,TGTGCCAGCGACACGGACTCCTACGAGCAGTACTTC,CASDTDSYEQYF
TRBV7-2,TRBJ1-2,.,many,TGTGCCAGCAGGGGAGGAGGGCTTGGCTACACCTTC,CASRGGGLGYTF
TRBV19,TRBJ1-4,.,.,TGTGCCAGTAGTACCGGACGGTATCCCCTAGAAAAACTGTTTTTT,CASSTGRYPLEKLFF
TRBV19,TRBJ1-1,.,few,TGTGTCAGTACCCCAGGGGCCTTCCTCATGAACACTGAAGCTTTCTTT,CVSTPGAFLMNTEAFF
TRBV27,TRBJ2-3,.,few,TGTGCCAGCAGTTTATCAAGGACTTATTACGATACGCAGTATTTT,CASSLSRTYYDTQYF
TRBV4-1,TRBJ1-5,.,many,TGCGCCAGCAGCCTAAAGGGGCTGCCCGACGGCAATCAGCCCCAGCATTTT,CASSLKGLPDGNQPQHF
TRBV7-6,TRBJ2-5,TRBD1,.,TGTGCCAGCAGCTTAAGGGGTGGGGCGGGACAGGGTCTGTCCCAAGAGACCCAGTACTTC,CASSLRGGAGQGLSQETQYF
TRBV28,TRBJ2-5,.,.,TGTGCCAGCAGTTTGGGTCCTTATTCTAGCGTCCAAAAGACCCAGTACTTC,CASSLGPYSSVQKTQYF
TRBV6-2/TRBV6-3,TRBJ2-3,TRBD2,few,TGTGCCAGCAACCGACTAGCGGGTAGCACAGATACGCAGTATTTT,CASNRLAGSTDTQYF
TRBV4-3,TRBJ2-2,TRBD1,.,TGCGCCAGCAGCCAAGGGGAGACAGGGGTGTTCACCGGGGAGCTGTTTTTT,CASSQGETGVFTGELFF
TRBV7-8,TRBJ2-1,TRBD2,many,TGTGCCAGCAGCCCCCCTAGGAGCGGGGGGGCCGGTGAGCAGTTCTTC,CASSPPRSGGAGEQFF
TRBV20-1,TRBJ2-1,.,many,TGCAGTGCCATCGTGACTAGTGCCCATGAGCAGTTCTTC,CSAIVTSAHEQFF
TRBV11-2,TRBJ1-1,.,.,TGTGCCAGCAAACAGACAGAACCCAACACTGAAGCTTTCTTT,CASKQTEPNTEAFF
TRBV7-6,TRBJ1-1,.,few,TGTGCCAGCAGCTTAGCGGAATTAAACACTGAAGCTTTCTTT,CASSLAELNTEAFF
TRBV27,TRBJ2-7,TRBD2,.,TGTGCCAGCAGTACGGGACTAGCGGGGGTCAACGAGCAGTACTTC,CASSTGLAGVNEQYF
TRBV12-5,TRBJ1-1,.,.,TGTGCTAGTGGTTTGGTACGGATCGGAGGAGGCACTGAAGCTTTCTTT,CASGLVRIGGGTEAFF
TRBV19,TRBJ1-5,.,.,TGTGCCAGTAGTATCGGGGCATGGAGCAATCAGCCCCAGCATTTT,CASSIGAWSNQPQHF
TRBV6-1,TRBJ2-5,.,.,TGTGCCAGCAGTGAATTTGGCAGCCCTCAAGAGACCCAGTACTTC,CASSEFGSPQETQYF
TRBV12-5,TRBJ1-1,.,.,TGTGCTAGTGGGCAGGGATCCACTGAAGCTTTCTTT,CASGQGSTEAFF
TRBV11-1,TRBJ1-1,.,few,TGTGCCAGCAGCAAAAACTTAATGGACACTGAAGCTTTCTTT,CASSKNLMDTEAFF
TRBV13,TRBJ2-1,.,.,TGTGCCAGCAGCTTAGGCCCCACGACAGACAATGAGCAGTTCTTC,CASSLGPTTDNEQFF
TRBV19,TRBJ1-3,.,.,TGTGCCAGTAGTAATTCTGGAAACACCATATATTTT,CASSNSGNTIYF
TRBV11-3,TRBJ2-7,.,.,TGTGCCAGCAGCTATAGGGACACCGAGCAGTACTTC,CASSYRDTEQYF
TRBV20-1,TRBJ1-5,.,once,TGCAGTGCTAGGTTTAGGGGTTTTAACCAGCCCCAGCATTTT,CSARFRGFNQPQHF
TRBV27,TRBJ2-7,.,.,TGTGCCAGCAGTGATGCTACTATCCCCTACGAGCAGTACTTC,CASSDATIPYEQYF
TRBV6-1,TRBJ2-6,.,.,TGTGCCAGCAAGGGAAACTCTGGGGCCAACGTCCTGACTTTC,CASKGNSGANVLTF
TRBV7-6,TRBJ1-5,.,.,TGTGCCAGCAGCTTGGGGGAGCCGCGGTATAGCAATCAGCCCCAGCATTTT,CASSLGEPRYSNQPQHF
TRBV7-9,TRBJ1-2,TRBD1,.,TGTGCCAGCAGCTTAGTGGAGGGACAGGACTATGGCTACACCTTC,CASSLVEGQDYGYTF
TRBV9,TRBJ1-1,TRBD1,few,TGTGCCAGCAGCCCCTCCGGGACAGGGGGGACTGAAGCTTTCTTT,CASSPSGTGGTEAFF
TRBV28,TRBJ2-2,TRBD1,few,TGTGCCAGCTGGCTGGGACAGGGAGGGAACACCGGGGAGCTGTTTTTT,CASWLGQGGNTGELFF
TRBV29-1,TRBJ2-1,TRBD2,once,TGCAGCGGCGGACTAGCGGGATCCTACAATGAGCAGTTCTTC,CSGGLAGSYNEQFF
TRBV19,TRBJ1-2,.,.,TGTGCCAGTAGTATCCTGATACGAAATGGCTACACCTTC,CASSILIRNGYTF
TRBV7-9,TRBJ1-1,.,.,TGTGCCAGCAGTCTTTGGGAGGGTGAGGGAGCTTTCTTT,CASSLWEGEGAFF
TRBV6-6,TRBJ2-1,TRBD2,.,TGTGCCAGCTGTCAGCGGGGGGCCGGCAATGAGCAGTTCTTC,CASCQRGAGNEQFF
TRBV6-5,TRBJ2-1,.,.,TGTGCCAGCAGTTACTCGAGGTCCAATGAGCAGTTCTTC,CASSYSRSNEQFF
TRBV6-6,TRBJ1-2,TRBD1,.,TGTGCCAGCACCCCCGCCGGGACAGGGTCTAACTATGGCTACACCTTC,CASTPAGTGSNYGYTF
TRBV6-1,TRBJ1-2,.,few,TGTGCCACAGGGGCCCCCTATGGCTACACCTTC,CATGAPYGYTF
TRBV27,TRBJ1-2,TRBD1,.,TGTGCCAGCAGTTGGGGGACAGGGGGAGATACTAACTATGGCTACACCTTC,CASSWGTGGDTNYGYTF
TRBV12-3/TRBV12-4,TRBJ1-1,.,.,TGTGCCAGCAGTTCCGGGACCGGTTTTCCTGGGGCTTTCTTT,CASSSGTGFPGAFF
TRBV19,TRBJ1-5,TRBD1,.,TGTGCCAGTATGCCGGACAGGGGATTAAATCAGCCCCAGCATTTT,CASMPDRGLNQPQHF
TRBV6-5,TRBJ1-1,TRBD1,.,TGTGCCAGCCATCAGGGGGAGGATTTCTTT,CASHQGEDFF
TRBV12-3/TRBV12-4,TRBJ2-3,.,many,TGTGCCAGCAGTTCGGTGGGGATTTCCACAGATACGCAGTATTTT,CASSSVGISTDTQYF
TRBV7-9,TRBJ2-2,TRBD1,many,TGTGCCAGCAGCTTCAGGGGGAAGGACACCGGGGAGCTGTTTTTT,CASSFRGKDTGELFF
TRBV12-3/TRBV12-4,TRBJ2-3,.,many,TGTGCCAGCAGTCCTCAGGGGAGCACAGATACGCAGTATTTT,CASSPQGSTDTQYF
TRBV2,TRBJ2-4,.,.,TGTGCCAGCAGTGGAGATCGGACAAGAGCCAAAAACATTCAGTACTTC,CASSGDRTRAKNIQYF
TRBV2,TRBJ2-7,TRBD1,.,TGTACCACCCGGACAGGGGGGGGGAGTGAGCAGTACTTC,CTTRTGGGSEQYF